The sequence of this T cell receptor beta chain was determined in a study of Tregs in tolerant kidney transplant recipients. Study outcomes and limitations: The small number of patients limits these findings pending further validation. Activated donor B cell expansion appeared to reveal the most relevant donor-specific TCRbeta repertoire. This study did not directly address biological reproducibility.

Thawed PBMCs were rested overnight at 37°C with 200 IU/ml IL-2 before regulatory T cell sorting. A note on this clone: Its target is not known.

Assay used: immunoSEQ multiplex PCR; TCRdb lists only in-frame clones, some missing. The repertoire holds fewer than 20,000 clones, with 82% as singletons. V was trimmed by 3 bases and J by 10 bases, leaving 15 bases between them. Germline CDR1 reads SGHTA; CDR2 reads FQGTGA. This CDR3 contains 13 residues. The V call is TRBV7-3, the J call TRBJ1-2; a possible D gene is TRBD1 (5 bases). Source material: Tregs from blood. The source of this sequence is a human donor in good health. CDR3 coding DNA: TGTGCCAGCAGCTTGACAGCAAATCTGGACTACACCTTC. Amino acid sequence: CASSLTANLDYTF. Based on the CDR3 plus reference TRBV7-3 and TRBJ1-2, the full variable domain is GAGVSQTPSNKVTEKGKYVELRCDPISGHTALYWYRQSLGQGPEFLIYFQGTGAADDSGLPNDRFFAVRPEGSVSTLKIQRTERGDSAVYLCASSLTANLDYTFGSGTRLTVV.